The 12 T cell receptor beta chains reported below all come from one sample, sequenced in a study of T cell repertoires in cytomegalovirus infection. One entry per CDR3 protein, called by TCRdb with MiXCR from the reads. The table shows roughly 310,000 distinct CDR3 sequences, with around a sixth occurring only once. Sequencing used PBMCs. The receptors come from a human donor in good health (CMV status not recorded). Some clones in this sample may be carry-over from other donors' samples.

The chain carries TRBV7-9 and TRBJ2-5; D may be TRBD1 (5 bases). Germline V lookup: CDR1 SEHNR, CDR2 FQNEAQ (reference sequence). The CDR3 has 16 amino acids. The germline V and J ends were trimmed by 5 bases and 1 base, with 17 bases remaining between them. As DNA, the CDR3 is TGTGCCAGCAGCCGACGCCTCAGGGTGACCCAAGAGACCCAGTACTTC. Translated, it gives CASSRRLRVTQETQYF. The entire variable domain, with the rest obtained from reference TRBV7-9 and TRBJ2-5, is as follows: DTGVSQNPRHKITKRGQNVTFRCDPISEHNRLYWYRQTLGQGPEFLTYFQNEAQLEKSRLLSDRFSAERPKGSFSTLEIQRTEQGDSAMYLCASSRRLRVTQETQYFGPGTRLLVL.

The gene calls are TRBV28 and TRBJ2-7; a weak D match, TRBD2 (6 bases). Trimming took 6 bases from V and 3 from J, leaving 12 bases between them. Germline CDR1 MDHEN, CDR2 SYDVKM. The CDR3 has 13 residues. The CDR3 is CASRVQGGYEQYF. DNA of the CDR3: TGTGCCAGCAGGGTCCAGGGAGGCTACGAGCAGTACTTC.

This clonotype was counted ten times or more. The rearrangement links TRBV7-2 to TRBJ1-5; the D is unclear. The CDR3 has 14 residues. V dropped 6 bases and J dropped 2 bases, with 11 bases sitting between them. CDR1 is SGHTA and CDR2 is FQGNSA in the germline V gene. CDR3 nucleotide sequence: TGTGCCAGCAGAATAGGGTCGGGCAATCAGCCCCAGCATTTT. This gives the protein CASRIGSGNQPQHF.

The V and J genes are TRBV27 and TRBJ1-1; D is unclear. V was trimmed by 3 bases and J by 3 bases, leaving 17 bases between them. The CDR3 contains 16 residues. Germline CDR1 is MNHEY and CDR2 is SMNVEV (reference sequence). CDR3 sequence reads: CASSFSSWVVDTEAFF. The CDR3, as DNA: TGTGCCAGCAGTTTCTCATCCTGGGTTGTGGACACTGAAGCTTTCTTT.

This clonotype has at least ten counts. This sequence joins TRBV25-1 and TRBJ2-6; 7 positions agree with TRBD1. CDR3 size: 18 residues. Germline CDR1 and CDR2: MGHDK and SYGVNS. The trim removed 4 bases at V and 3 bases at J, leaving 12 bases unmatched. CDR3 coding DNA: TGTGCCAGCAGTGCTCGACAGGGCGTGGGAAGTGGGGCCAACGTCCTGACTTTC. It encodes CASSARQGVGSGANVLTF.

This clonotype was counted only a few times. The chain links TRBV28 to TRBJ2-7, with 9 nucleotides matching TRBD2. Unmatched junction bases numbered 2, after V lost 0 bases and J lost 5 bases. CDR3 length: 14 amino acids. Germline loops: CDR1 MDHEN, CDR2 SYDVKM. DNA of the CDR3: TGTGCCAGCAGTTTATGGACTAGCGGTCACGAGCAGTACTTC. It specifies CASSLWTSGHEQYF.

V and J are TRBV20-1 and TRBJ1-5; perhaps TRBD1 as D (5 bases). The CDR3 sequence is 19 residues long. V shed 7 bases and J shed 4 bases, with 32 bases lying between them. CDR1 is DFQATT and CDR2 is SNEGSKA in the germline V gene (reference sequence). CDR3 amino acids: CSVPLDWVSEVGGNQPQHF. Here the CDR3 DNA reads TGCAGTGTCCCCCTTGACTGGGTATCGGAAGTGGGGGGGAATCAGCCCCAGCATTTT.

The rearrangement uses TRBV6-5 and TRBJ1-1, with D unresolved. The CDR3 consists of 13 residues. Germline values: CDR1 MNHEY, CDR2 SVGAGI. The V end lost 6 bases, the J end lost 8 bases, and 16 bases lay between the germline ends. CDR3 in amino acids: CASSLLGKQEAFF. CDR3 DNA sequence: TGTGCCAGCAGCTTACTAGGGAAACAGGAAGCTTTCTTT.

The chain has TRBV13 and TRBJ1-6, with D maybe TRBD1 (6 bases). The V end was cut by 8 bases, the J end by 4 bases, with 6 bases between. The CDR3 has 12 amino acids. CDR1 and CDR2 from the germline V gene are PRHDT and FYEKMQ (reference sequence). This chain's CDR3 is CASGQYNSPLHF. The DNA for the CDR3 is TGTGCCAGCGGACAGTATAATTCACCCCTCCACTTT.

This clonotype was picked up many times. The chain employs TRBV7-6 and TRBJ2-5; possible D gene TRBD2, 5 bases. The germline V gene encodes CDR1 SGHVS and CDR2 FNYEAQ. V was trimmed by 4 bases and J by 9 bases, leaving 21 bases between them. This CDR3 is 15 amino acids long. The CDR3 loop is CASSSPRARIGAQYF. For the CDR3, the DNA is TGTGCCAGCAGCTCCCCACGCGCGAGAATCGGGGCCCAGTACTTC. The full variable domain, rest sourced from reference TRBV7-6 and TRBJ2-5, is GAGVSQSPRYKVTKRGQDVALRCDPISGHVSLYWYRQALGQGPEFLTYFNYEAQQDKSGLPNDRFSAERPEGSISTLTIQRTEQRDSAMYRCASSSPRARIGAQYFGPGTRLLVL.

In its sample, this clonotype was seen many times. The chain is built from TRBV12-3 or TRBV12-4 and TRBJ2-5; no clear D gene. This CDR3 region has 13 residues. Trimming stripped 5 bases from V and 2 bases from J, with 9 bases between. Here the CDR3 reads CASSPATQETQYF. The CDR3 coding sequence is TGTGCCAGCAGTCCCGCGACGCAAGAGACCCAGTACTTC.

This clonotype was counted ten times or more. The genes are TRBV11-2 and TRBJ2-3, with 7 bases fitting TRBD1. V shed 5 bases, J shed 4 bases, and the junction held 3 bases outside the gene matches. The germline gives CDR1 SGHAT, CDR2 FQNNGV. The CDR3 runs to 13 residues. The CDR3 is CASSITGADTQYF. The CDR3, as DNA: TGTGCCAGCAGCATTACAGGGGCAGATACGCAGTATTTT.